This is a list of T cell receptor beta chains from one sample in a study of blood T cell repertoires in COVID-19. Method: immunoSEQ multiplex PCR; TCRdb's copy keeps in-frame clones and lacks some. Of around 190,000 clones listed, roughly 84% are singletons. The sample consisted of PBMCs or T cells enriched from blood (not recorded which). The origin of the receptors is a woman aged 30 to 39 who had been exposed to COVID-19. CDR3s include the opening cysteine and the closing phenylalanine or tryptophan. Fields, in order: CDR3 protein, CDR3 DNA, J gene, D gene, V gene, clone size. The D gene is left open where the match is weak. For some rows the clone size is stated as once, few or many, or as a class when expanded; others skip it.

CDR3: CASSYGAGGTDTQYF; DNA: TGTGCCAGCAGCTACGGGGCGGGGGGCACAGATACGCAGTATTTT; J: TRBJ2-3; D: TRBD2; V: TRBV7-9; size: .
CDR3: CASSQPGSSYNEQFF; DNA: TGTGCCAGCAGCCAGCCTGGGAGCTCCTACAATGAGCAGTTCTTC; J: TRBJ2-1; D: .; V: TRBV14; size: .
CDR3: CATDRMNTGELFF; DNA: TGTGCCACGGACAGGATGAACACCGGGGAGCTGTTTTTT; J: TRBJ2-2; D: TRBD1; V: TRBV7-8; size: .
CDR3: CASSLEVGGEEKLFF; DNA: TGTGCCAGCAGCTTGGAGGTGGGGGGTGAAGAAAAACTGTTTTTT; J: TRBJ1-4; D: .; V: TRBV5-8; size: .
CDR3: CASSIDRGLKAFF; DNA: TGTGCCAGCAGTATTGACAGGGGGCTGAAAGCTTTCTTT; J: TRBJ1-1; D: TRBD1; V: TRBV12-3/TRBV12-4; size: .
CDR3: CASSERQGWNSPLHF; DNA: TGTGCCAGCAGTGAAAGACAGGGTTGGAATTCACCCCTCCACTTT; J: TRBJ1-6; D: TRBD1; V: TRBV28; size: few
CDR3: CARRGSGGASLGTGELFF; DNA: TGTGCCAGACGTGGTAGCGGGGGGGCCTCATTAGGAACCGGGGAGCTGTTTTTT; J: TRBJ2-2; D: TRBD2; V: TRBV5-3; size: .
CDR3: CAWSVRRGSEQFF; DNA: TGTGCCTGGAGTGTACGGCGGGGGTCTGAGCAGTTCTTC; J: TRBJ2-1; D: TRBD2; V: TRBV30; size: .
CDR3: CASSQGTGTYNEQFF; DNA: TGCGCCAGCAGCCAAGGGACAGGTACCTACAATGAGCAGTTCTTC; J: TRBJ2-1; D: TRBD1; V: TRBV4-3; size: .
CDR3: CASSQDPGQGMAEQYF; DNA: TGCGCCAGCAGCCAAGATCCGGGACAGGGGATGGCCGAGCAGTACTTC; J: TRBJ2-7; D: TRBD1; V: TRBV4-3; size: .
CDR3: CASRGYGGRLDEQYF; DNA: TGTGCCAGTAGAGGTTACGGGGGGCGTTTGGACGAGCAGTACTTC; J: TRBJ2-7; D: .; V: TRBV19; size: .
CDR3: CASSQRDRGPVHEQYF; DNA: TGTGCCAGCAGCCAGAGGGACAGGGGACCCGTGCACGAGCAGTACTTC; J: TRBJ2-7; D: TRBD1; V: TRBV7-7; size: once
CDR3: CASSFVNTEAFF; DNA: TGTGCCAGCAGTTTCGTGAACACTGAAGCTTTCTTT; J: TRBJ1-1; D: .; V: TRBV12-3/TRBV12-4; size: .
CDR3: CASSFRGYGYTF; DNA: TGTGCCAGCAGTTTCAGGGGTTATGGCTACACCTTC; J: TRBJ1-2; D: .; V: TRBV12-3/TRBV12-4; size: .
CDR3: CASSETGGEAFF; DNA: TGCGCCAGCAGCGAGACAGGGGGTGAAGCTTTCTTT; J: TRBJ1-1; D: TRBD1; V: TRBV5-1; size: .
CDR3: CATQGWYKAGNIQYF; DNA: TGTGCCACCCAGGGGTGGTATAAGGCAGGCAACATTCAGTACTTC; J: TRBJ2-4; D: .; V: TRBV2; size: few
CDR3: CATSDSSGAAYEEQFF; DNA: TGTGCCACCAGTGACTCGAGCGGGGCCGCCTATGAGGAGCAGTTCTTC; J: TRBJ2-1; D: TRBD2; V: TRBV24-1; size: .
CDR3: CASYTGYGYTF; DNA: TGTGCCAGTTATACAGGGTATGGCTACACCTTC; J: TRBJ1-2; D: .; V: TRBV19; size: .
CDR3: CASSLLPGTGANYGYTF; DNA: TGTGCCAGCAGTCTCCTACCCGGGACAGGGGCTAACTATGGCTACACCTTC; J: TRBJ1-2; D: TRBD1; V: TRBV27; size: .
CDR3: CASSAGAGYDYGYTF; DNA: TGCGCCAGCAGCGCGGGGGCAGGGTATGACTATGGCTACACCTTC; J: TRBJ1-2; D: .; V: TRBV5-1; size: once
CDR3: CASSLGRLGVTEAFF; DNA: TGTGCCAGCAGTTTAGGGAGGCTAGGGGTCACTGAAGCTTTCTTT; J: TRBJ1-1; D: .; V: TRBV27; size: .
CDR3: CASSSTLGGGALYNEQFF; DNA: TGTGCCAGCAGTTCCACGTTGGGCGGGGGGGCTCTCTACAATGAGCAGTTCTTC; J: TRBJ2-1; D: TRBD2; V: TRBV27; size: .
CDR3: CASGQTRTTEKLFF; DNA: TGTGCCAGCGGACAGACACGGACAACCGAAAAACTGTTTTTT; J: TRBJ1-4; D: .; V: TRBV6-5; size: .
CDR3: CASSWTSDTTDTQYF; DNA: TGTGCCAGCAGCTGGACTAGCGATACTACAGATACGCAGTATTTT; J: TRBJ2-3; D: TRBD2; V: TRBV5-4; size: .
CDR3: CASSPGQGNTEAFF; DNA: TGTGCCAGCAGCCCGGGACAGGGCAACACTGAAGCTTTCTTT; J: TRBJ1-1; D: TRBD1; V: TRBV5-4; size: .
CDR3: CASRRDTSTDTQYF; DNA: TGCGCCAGCAGGAGGGACACAAGCACAGATACGCAGTATTTT; J: TRBJ2-3; D: .; V: TRBV4-1; size: .
CDR3: CASSPHSGGVETQYF; DNA: TGTGCCAGCAGCCCCCACAGCGGGGGCGTAGAGACCCAGTACTTC; J: TRBJ2-5; D: TRBD2; V: TRBV3-1/TRBV3-2; size: .
CDR3: CASSQEQGNSGELFF; DNA: TGCGCCAGCAGCCAAGAGCAGGGTAATAGCGGGGAGCTGTTTTTT; J: TRBJ2-2; D: .; V: TRBV4-3; size: .